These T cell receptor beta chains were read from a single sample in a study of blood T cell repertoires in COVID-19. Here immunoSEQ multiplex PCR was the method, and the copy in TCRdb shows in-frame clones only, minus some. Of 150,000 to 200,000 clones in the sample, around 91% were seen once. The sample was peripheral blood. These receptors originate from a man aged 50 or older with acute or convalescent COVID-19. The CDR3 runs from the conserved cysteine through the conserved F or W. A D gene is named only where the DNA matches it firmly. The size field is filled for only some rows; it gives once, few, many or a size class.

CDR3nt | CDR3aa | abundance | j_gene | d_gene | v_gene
TGTGCCAGTAGTAAGGGGTGGGATCAGCCCCAGCATTTT | CASSKGWDQPQHF | NA | TRBJ1-5 | NA | TRBV19
TGCGCCAGCCTCGAGGGCTCTGGGGCCAACGTCCTGACTTTC | CASLEGSGANVLTF | NA | TRBJ2-6 | NA | TRBV5-1
TGTGCCAGCAGTTTTTGGCGGACAGAGATCTACGAGCAGTACTTC | CASSFWRTEIYEQYF | NA | TRBJ2-7 | NA | TRBV27
TGTGCCAGCAGTGAACTAGGGGGCTCTGGCTACACCTTC | CASSELGGSGYTF | NA | TRBJ1-2 | TRBD1 | TRBV6-1
TGTGCCAGCAGCCAAGATGGGAGGTCCAATTCACCCCTCCACTTT | CASSQDGRSNSPLHF | once | TRBJ1-6 | NA | TRBV14
TGTGCCAGCACCAAGCGGGCAGGGTGGACCGGGGAGCTGTTTTTT | CASTKRAGWTGELFF | NA | TRBJ2-2 | NA | TRBV13
TGTGCCACCAGTGATTTGTCGGTGGAGGTGGCTGAAGCTTTCTTT | CATSDLSVEVAEAFF | NA | TRBJ1-1 | NA | TRBV24-1
TGTGCCAGCAGCCAAACGGGACAGGGTACGTGGACCGGGGAGCTGTTTTTT | CASSQTGQGTWTGELFF | NA | TRBJ2-2 | TRBD1 | TRBV3-1/TRBV3-2
TGTGCCACCAGAGGCAGGGGCGACACCGGGGAGCTGTTTTTT | CATRGRGDTGELFF | NA | TRBJ2-2 | NA | TRBV24-1
TGCGCCAGCAGGATATCCCTCGGACAGGGCGAAAAACTGTTTTTT | CASRISLGQGEKLFF | few | TRBJ1-4 | TRBD1 | TRBV5-1
TGTGCCAGCAGTTTCCTTCTCACCGGGACTCGGCCGGGGGACACCATATATTTT | CASSFLLTGTRPGDTIYF | NA | TRBJ1-3 | NA | TRBV28
TGTGCCAGCAGGCTCGCGGGGGGGGGTGCGACCCAGTACTTC | CASRLAGGGATQYF | NA | TRBJ2-5 | TRBD2 | TRBV2
TGTGCCAGGGCGACCGGACAGGGGATGGGTCAGCCCCAGCATTTT | CARATGQGMGQPQHF | NA | TRBJ1-5 | TRBD1 | TRBV19
TGTGCCTGGTCCGTAGACAGGGCAGATACGCAGTATTTT | CAWSVDRADTQYF | NA | TRBJ2-3 | TRBD1 | TRBV30
TGCGCCAGCAGCTTGGCCGGAGGGAGGGGGTATGGCTACACCTTC | CASSLAGGRGYGYTF | NA | TRBJ1-2 | NA | TRBV5-1
TGTGCCAGCTCACCCGCAGGGGATACGCAGTATTTT | CASSPAGDTQYF | NA | TRBJ2-3 | NA | TRBV18
TGCGCCAGCAGCTGGGAGGGGGGAAGCAATCAGCCCCAGCATTTT | CASSWEGGSNQPQHF | NA | TRBJ1-5 | NA | TRBV5-1
TGTGCCAGCAGCTTAGGAAGCGCCGGGAACACTGAAGCTTTCTTT | CASSLGSAGNTEAFF | NA | TRBJ1-1 | NA | TRBV11-2
TGTGCCAGCAGCGTAAATCTAGCGGGGGGGCAAGGTGAGCAGTTCTTC | CASSVNLAGGQGEQFF | NA | TRBJ2-1 | TRBD2 | TRBV6-2/TRBV6-3
TGTGCCAGCAGTGAATACCACGGACAGAATAATTCACCCCTCCACTTT | CASSEYHGQNNSPLHF | NA | TRBJ1-6 | NA | TRBV25-1
TGTGCCAGCAGCGAGAGAACAAGTCTAGGCACAGATACGCAGTATTTT | CASSERTSLGTDTQYF | NA | TRBJ2-3 | NA | TRBV9
TGTGCCAGCAGTGACTCTGGGACTAGCGGGAGTGATACGCAGTATTTT | CASSDSGTSGSDTQYF | NA | TRBJ2-3 | TRBD2 | TRBV6-4
TGTGCCATCAGTGAGTCACTAGCGAGACACAATGAGCAGTTCTTC | CAISESLARHNEQFF | NA | TRBJ2-1 | TRBD2 | TRBV10-3
TGTGCCAGCAGCCAAGAAGGGGACAGGGGGGTCGCAGATACGCAGTATTTT | CASSQEGDRGVADTQYF | NA | TRBJ2-3 | TRBD1 | TRBV4-2
TGTGCCAGCAGCTTAGTCCAGGGTAGGCAAGAGACCCAGTACTTC | CASSLVQGRQETQYF | NA | TRBJ2-5 | NA | TRBV7-2
TGTGCCAGCAGCTTATACACCGGGACAGGGGGCGGTCAGCCCCAGCATTTT | CASSLYTGTGGGQPQHF | NA | TRBJ1-5 | TRBD1 | TRBV7-6
TGTGCCAGCTCACAAGGGGAGGCTGGTGGGGGTCAGCCCCAGCATTTT | CASSQGEAGGGQPQHF | NA | TRBJ1-5 | NA | TRBV18
TGTGCCAGCAGCGTAGACCTGCTGAGAGGTGAGCAGTTCTTC | CASSVDLLRGEQFF | NA | TRBJ2-1 | NA | TRBV9
TGCGCCAGCAGCCAAGCGGTTCCGGGGATCACAGATACGCAGTATTTT | CASSQAVPGITDTQYF | NA | TRBJ2-3 | NA | TRBV4-3
TGTGCCAGCTCACCACCCGGGACATTTTTCACAGATACGCAGTATTTT | CASSPPGTFFTDTQYF | once | TRBJ2-3 | NA | TRBV18
TGTGCCAGCAGCCCCGGACAGGTCGGACGCACCATATATTTT | CASSPGQVGRTIYF | NA | TRBJ1-3 | TRBD1 | TRBV28
TGTGCCAGCAGTTTGCGGCAGGGGGGAAGGGGTAATGAAAAACTGTTTTTT | CASSLRQGGRGNEKLFF | NA | TRBJ1-4 | TRBD1 | TRBV28
TGTGCCAGCAGCCGTGAAGGGGGAAGCGGTCAGCCCCAGCATTTT | CASSREGGSGQPQHF | NA | TRBJ1-5 | NA | TRBV5-5
TGTGCCAGCCGACAAGCTGGCAGGGGTCCAAGTGAAAAACTGTTTTTT | CASRQAGRGPSEKLFF | NA | TRBJ1-4 | NA | TRBV28
TGTGCCAGCAGCTTAGGCCGGGGTGCAGATACGCAGTATTTT | CASSLGRGADTQYF | NA | TRBJ2-3 | NA | TRBV11-2
TGTGCCAGTAGTATAGGGGGGGCTAGCGGGGCTTATACGCAGTATTTT | CASSIGGASGAYTQYF | NA | TRBJ2-3 | TRBD2 | TRBV19
TGTGCCATCAGTGAGTCGACAGGACGCCTCTCTGGAAACACCATATATTTT | CAISESTGRLSGNTIYF | NA | TRBJ1-3 | NA | TRBV10-3
TGTGCCAGCAGTTCCGGGACAGGTCGTCGCGGGGAGCTGTTTTTT | CASSSGTGRRGELFF | NA | TRBJ2-2 | TRBD1 | TRBV6-2/TRBV6-3
TGTGCCACCAGCAGCCCTGACGGGGTGAGAGCTTTCTTT | CATSSPDGVRAFF | NA | TRBJ1-1 | NA | TRBV15
TGTGCCAGCAGTTACGCGGGGGGCGGCTGGAATGAGCAGTTCTTC | CASSYAGGGWNEQFF | NA | TRBJ2-1 | TRBD2 | TRBV6-5
TGTGCCAGCTCACCACAATCCACAGCAACTAATGAAAAACTGTTTTTT | CASSPQSTATNEKLFF | NA | TRBJ1-4 | NA | TRBV18
TGTGCCAGCAGCTTGAAAGGGGGCACTGAAGCTTTCTTT | CASSLKGGTEAFF | NA | TRBJ1-1 | NA | TRBV5-6
TGCAGCGTTGATACGGCAGGGACCTACGAGCAGTACTTC | CSVDTAGTYEQYF | NA | TRBJ2-7 | NA | TRBV29-1
TGCGCCAGCAGCCAAGCCTCCCAGGACATCCTCGGTGGCTACACCTTC | CASSQASQDILGGYTF | NA | TRBJ1-2 | NA | TRBV4-3
TGCGCCAGCAGCTTGAGTGGAGCTTCTGGAAACACCATATATTTT | CASSLSGASGNTIYF | NA | TRBJ1-3 | NA | TRBV5-1
TGTGCCAGCAGCTTACGAGGACAGGGGCATGGTTTAGGAATTCAGCCCCAGCATTTT | CASSLRGQGHGLGIQPQHF | NA | TRBJ1-5 | TRBD1 | TRBV7-3
TGTGCCAGCAGCTTAGGGACAGGTACCACAGATACGCAGTATTTT | CASSLGTGTTDTQYF | NA | TRBJ2-3 | TRBD1 | TRBV7-8